This TCR beta chain was obtained from a study of cytomegalovirus exposure and HLA in healthy donors. Overall study context: Unique TCR beta sequences numbering some 120 million came from around 180 million T cells in an earlier analysis.

Details on this clone: As yet, its antigen is unknown.

Study-wide results and limits: Earlier results showed most TCR beta V segments being productive about 90% or about 30% of the time. When a later analysis compared HLA-associated TCR beta chains with equally common others, the HLA-associated chains turned out to be more clonally expanded and to have lower generation probabilities. A later analysis found most CMV-associated TCR beta chains apparently HLA-restricted.

It was with 60 Vbeta and 13 Jbeta primers that the PCR ran. Sequencing used immunoSEQ multiplex PCR; TCRdb keeps in-frame clones, though not all of them. The table has about 140,000 clones, 80% to 85% seen once. V was shortened by 4 bases and J by 0 bases, with 16 bases between the two germline ends. The length of the CDR3 is 17 residues. CDR1 and CDR2 from the germline V gene are MNHNS and SASEGT. This TCR came from a female donor in good health and CMV-seronegative. Sequencing was performed on PBMCs. The chain recombines TRBV6-1 with TRBJ1-5; no definite D call. This CDR3 reads CASSVNLPGLSNQPQHF. CDR3 DNA: TGTGCCAGCAGTGTAAATCTCCCTGGACTTAGCAATCAGCCCCAGCATTTT.